The 29 T cell receptor beta chains listed next were all sequenced from one sample in a study of identical twins. TCRdb used MiXCR to reprocess the 5' RACE reads, holding one entry per CDR3 protein. Seen here are a few hundred thousand distinct CDR3 sequences, around 8.8% observed once, and the top ten hold less than 4%. These data also featured in a second study, about yellow fever vaccine responses in identical twins.

Sample: CD8+ T cells sorted from blood. These receptors all stem from a woman between 18 and 29 years old in good health.

The chain recombines TRBV9 with TRBJ2-1; no reliable D call. Deletions cut 0 bases from V and 0 bases from J, with 10 bases between. The CDR3 is 16 amino acids. Germline loops: CDR1 SGDLS, CDR2 YYNGEE. The CDR3 bases are TGTGCCAGCAGCGTAGTTGGTAGAAGCTCCTACAATGAGCAGTTCTTC. Translated, it gives CASSVVGRSSYNEQFF.

This clonotype was recorded at least ten times. The chain has TRBV20-1 and TRBJ1-1; no firm D call. Trimming took off 2 bases at V and 7 bases at J, with 11 bases between the two ends. The CDR3 is 12 amino acids. Per germline, CDR1 DFQATT and CDR2 SNEGSKA (reference sequence). The CDR3 here is CSARKQDLEAFF. CDR3 bases: TGCAGTGCTAGAAAGCAGGATCTTGAAGCTTTCTTT.

This clonotype has at least ten counts. CDR3 coding DNA: TGCGCCAGCAGCCAAGATAGTGGCCCCTATGGCTACACCTTC. It specifies CASSQDSGPYGYTF. This chain joins TRBV4-1 and TRBJ1-2; D is uncertain. Germline V lookup: CDR1 MGHRA, CDR2 YSYEKL. V lost 0 bases, J lost 4 bases, and 9 bases lay in between. The CDR3 is made up of 14 amino acids.

Points on this clonotype: Since a much larger clone is just one base distant, this may be a read error. The chain couples TRBV28 to TRBJ2-5; D is uncertain. This CDR3 comprises 11 residues. V gave up 6 bases and J gave up 5 bases, with 7 bases separating them. Germline V lookup: CDR1 MDHEN, CDR2 SYDVKM. The CDR3 bases are TGTGCCAGCAGCCAATGGGAGACCCAGTACTTC. It encodes CASSQWETQYF.

This clonotype appeared many times. The gene calls are TRBV27 and TRBJ2-7; possibly TRBD1 for D (9 bases). The germline V gene encodes CDR1 MNHEY and CDR2 SMNVEV (reference sequence). V was clipped by 2 bases and J by 2 bases, with 19 bases between them. This CDR3 spans 17 amino acids. The CDR3 nucleotides read TGTGCCAGCAGTTTACGGGGGGGACAGGGTTTTCCCTACGAGCAGTACTTC. This gives the protein CASSLRGGQGFPYEQYF.

This clonotype was recorded at least ten times. V usage is TRBV7-9 and J usage is TRBJ2-3; D unclear. V was pared by 8 bases and J by 0 bases, with 12 bases between. Germline V CDR1 and CDR2: SEHNR, FQNEAQ (reference sequence). The CDR3 spans 14 residues. The CDR3 DNA reads TGTGCCAGCCACGACTTTGGCAGCACAGATACGCAGTATTTT. Translation: CASHDFGSTDTQYF.

This chain connects TRBV24-1 to TRBJ2-2; D uncertain. V lost 5 bases, J lost 3 bases, and 12 bases lay in between. Germline V CDR1 and CDR2: KGHDR, SFDVKD. The CDR3 is 15 amino acids. CDR3 residues: CATSAESTDTGELFF. Written as DNA, the CDR3 is TGTGCCACCAGTGCCGAAAGTACCGACACCGGGGAGCTGTTTTTT.

This clonotype was recorded a few times. V and J are TRBV28 and TRBJ2-1, with 7 bases fitting TRBD1. Trimming removed 4 bases from V and 2 bases from J; junction bases left unmatched: 2. The CDR3 loop spans 14 amino acids. Germline-derived CDR1 and CDR2 are MDHEN and SYDVKM. In nucleotides, the CDR3 is TGTGCCAGCAGTTACAGGGGTGCCTACAATGAGCAGTTCTTC. It encodes CASSYRGAYNEQFF. Full variable domain (remainder filled in from reference TRBV28 and TRBJ2-1): DVKVTQSSRYLVKRTGEKVFLECVQDMDHENMFWYRQDPGLGLRLIYFSYDVKMKEKGDIPEGYSVSREKKERFSLILESASTNQTSMYLCASSYRGAYNEQFFGPGTRLTVL.

This clonotype has at least ten counts. The CDR3, as DNA: TGTGCCAGCAGCTCCGGGACACCCTACGAGCAGTACTTC. Translated, it gives CASSSGTPYEQYF. J is TRBJ2-7 and V is TRBV7-6; perhaps TRBD1 as D (6 bases). Deletions cut 4 bases from V and 2 bases from J, with 9 bases between. Per germline, CDR1 SGHVS and CDR2 FNYEAQ. This CDR3 spans 13 amino acids.

The rearrangement links TRBV20-1 to TRBJ2-7; 7 bases are a match to TRBD1. The CDR3 sequence is 15 residues long. V dropped 0 bases and J dropped 0; count of bases not matched to a gene: 5. Germline values: CDR1 DFQATT, CDR2 SNEGSKA (reference sequence). This CDR3 is CSARDYRGTSYEQYF. DNA for the CDR3: TGCAGTGCTAGAGATTACAGGGGAACCTCCTACGAGCAGTACTTC.

The chain employs TRBV20-1 and TRBJ2-7; D gene uncertain. Germline assignment: CDR1 DFQATT and CDR2 SNEGSKA (reference sequence). V lost 6 bases and J lost 2, with 17 bases in between. This CDR3 is built from 14 residues. CDR3 sequence (DNA): TGCAGTGCCTTGGTGGGCAGGACCGCCTACGAGCAGTACTTC. Translated, it gives CSALVGRTAYEQYF.

This clonotype was counted many times. This chain joins TRBV7-8 and TRBJ2-5; 7 nucleotides agree with TRBD2. This CDR3 comprises 17 residues. Unmatched junction bases numbered 14, after V lost 5 bases and J lost 2 bases. The germline V gene encodes CDR1 SGHVS and CDR2 FQNEAQ. The CDR3: CASSRHVGLESQETQYF. CDR3 nucleotides: TGTGCCAGCAGCAGACACGTCGGACTAGAGTCTCAAGAGACCCAGTACTTC.

This clonotype was seen only a few times. The chain recombines TRBV6-5 with TRBJ1-5; no clear D gene. Trimming stripped 4 bases from V and 0 bases from J, with 10 bases between. The CDR3 contains 15 residues. CDR1 MNHEY and CDR2 SVGAGI come from the germline V gene. CDR3 DNA sequence: TGTGCCAGCAGTTTGGCAGCTTATAGCAATCAGCCCCAGCATTTT. Translation gives CASSLAAYSNQPQHF.

This clonotype appeared a few times. The V and J genes are TRBV2 and TRBJ2-7; the match to TRBD1 covers 10 bases. In germline, CDR1 is SNHLY, CDR2 FYNNEI. This CDR3 comprises 16 residues. J was trimmed by 2 bases and V by 5 bases; bases with no gene match: 9. The CDR3 DNA sequence: TGTGCCAGCAGTCAGCCCCGGACAGGGGGAACCTACGAGCAGTACTTC. Its translation is CASSQPRTGGTYEQYF.

The rearrangement links TRBV7-9 to TRBJ2-5; D may be TRBD2 (6 bases). Trimming pared 5 bases from V and 0 bases from J, leaving 16 bases between. Germline CDR1 and CDR2: SEHNR and FQNEAQ (reference sequence). The CDR3 is made up of 16 amino acids. The CDR3 loop reads CASSPGEGINQETQYF. CDR3 bases: TGTGCCAGCAGCCCGGGAGAGGGCATAAACCAAGAGACCCAGTACTTC.

This clonotype was seen many times. The V call is TRBV3-1, the J call TRBJ2-7; D is perhaps TRBD1 (6 bases). The CDR3 covers 16 residues. CDR1 LGHDT and CDR2 YNNKEL come from the germline V gene (reference sequence). The V end was cut by 2 bases, the J end by 0 bases, with 14 bases between. CDR3 amino acids: CASSQRQDSSSYEQYF. The CDR3 DNA sequence: TGTGCCAGCAGCCAAAGACAGGACTCTAGCTCCTACGAGCAGTACTTC.

This clonotype showed up many times. The chain employs TRBV7-9 and TRBJ2-3; TRBD2 matches at 12 bases. With V trimmed by 0 bases and J by 3 bases, 4 bases remained unmatched. Germline CDR1 and CDR2: SEHNR and FQNEAQ (reference sequence). This CDR3 is 17 amino acids long. The CDR3 loop is CASSLATSGGYTDTQYF. CDR3 DNA: TGTGCCAGCAGCTTAGCGACTAGCGGGGGTTATACAGATACGCAGTATTTT.

There are many counts of this clonotype. This sequence joins TRBV6-5 and TRBJ1-1; tentatively, D is TRBD1 (5 bases). This CDR3 has 12 residues. Trimming took 4 bases from V and 7 from J, leaving 10 bases between them. CDR1 MNHEY and CDR2 SVGAGI come from the germline V gene. The CDR3 reads CASSSGSGEAFF. DNA of the CDR3: TGTGCCAGCAGTTCAGGGTCAGGTGAAGCTTTCTTT.

Many counts were recorded for this clonotype. The chain is built from TRBV7-9 and TRBJ2-7; D possibly corresponds to TRBD2 (6 bases). The CDR3 runs 14 residues. Germline CDR1 SEHNR, CDR2 FQNEAQ (reference sequence). Trimming removed 3 bases at V and 0 bases at J, with 9 bases between. The CDR3 DNA sequence: TGTGCCAGCAGCTTGTCGGGAGCCTCCTACGAGCAGTACTTC. It is translated as CASSLSGASYEQYF.

The genes are TRBV6-1 and TRBJ2-7; 12 bases are shared with TRBD2. The junction had 6 bases not matched to a gene; V was cut back by 5 bases and J by 1 base. This CDR3 region has 16 residues. Germline V CDR1 and CDR2: MNHNS, SASEGT. CDR3: CASSPTGLAGSYEQYF. CDR3 DNA: TGTGCCAGCAGTCCCACCGGACTAGCGGGGTCCTACGAGCAGTACTTC.

There are many counts of this clonotype. The chain recombines TRBV7-9 with TRBJ2-7; tentative D call: TRBD2 (6 bases). Trimming stripped 3 bases from V and 4 bases from J, with 10 bases between. Per the germline V gene, CDR1 is SEHNR and CDR2 is FQNEAQ (reference sequence). The CDR3 covers 13 residues. The CDR3, as DNA: TGTGCCAGCAGCTTTTGGCGGGATTACGAGCAGTACTTC. Translation: CASSFWRDYEQYF.

This clonotype was seen a handful of times. The V and J genes are TRBV4-1 and TRBJ2-7, with D possibly being TRBD1 (5 bases). This CDR3 is 15 amino acids long. V was clipped by 4 bases and J by 2 bases, with 15 bases between them. Germline V gene lookup returns CDR1 MGHRA and CDR2 YSYEKL. The CDR3 nucleotides are TGCGCCAGCAGCCTAGACAGCTGGACCCCCTACGAGCAGTACTTC. It codes for CASSLDSWTPYEQYF.

The CDR3: CASSALAGVGDTQYF. CDR3 coding DNA: TGCGCCAGCAGCGCGCTAGCGGGAGTGGGAGATACGCAGTATTTT. V and J are TRBV4-3 and TRBJ2-3; 10 bases match TRBD2. The length of the CDR3 is 15 residues. The J segment lost 5 bases and the V segment lost 5 bases, leaving 7 bases of the junction unmatched. CDR1 is LGHNA, CDR2 YSLEER, per germline.

This sequence joins TRBV7-9 and TRBJ2-7, with 12 bases fitting TRBD2. V shed 5 bases and J 4 bases; nucleotides not matched to a gene: 9. Germline values: CDR1 SEHNR, CDR2 FQNEAQ (reference sequence). This CDR3 has 16 amino acids. In DNA form, the CDR3 reads TGTGCCAGCAGCGCCGCCGGGACTAGCGGGTTGTACGAGCAGTACTTC. It translates to CASSAAGTSGLYEQYF.

The chain joins TRBV24-1 to TRBJ2-3; 7 bases fit TRBD1. The CDR3 contains 14 residues. V gave up 9 bases and J gave up 3 bases; unmatched junction bases: 8. Germline V lookup: CDR1 KGHDR, CDR2 SFDVKD. CDR3 in DNA: TGTGCCACCCGACAGGGTTTTGGAACAGATACGCAGTATTTT. It encodes CATRQGFGTDTQYF.

V is TRBV10-3 and J is TRBJ2-3, with D maybe TRBD2 (6 bases). The CDR3 contains 16 residues. Germline V lookup: CDR1 ENHRY, CDR2 SYGVKD. V was cut by 0 bases and J by 4 bases, with 14 bases left in between. CDR3 DNA: TGTGCCATCAGTGAGTCGTGGCGGGATGACGCAGATACGCAGTATTTT. Encoded protein: CAISESWRDDADTQYF.

This sequence joins TRBV4-1 and TRBJ2-2; D may be TRBD1 or TRBD2 (5 bases each). CDR3 length: 15 residues. Germline lookup yields CDR1 MGHRA and CDR2 YSYEKL. V was shortened by 0 bases and J by 7 bases, with 12 bases between the two germline ends. CDR3 region: CASSQEAGTGGELFF. CDR3 in DNA: TGCGCCAGCAGCCAAGAGGCCGGGACGGGCGGGGAGCTGTTTTTT.

The V gene is TRBV10-3, the J gene TRBJ2-3, with D possibly matching TRBD2 (5 bases). Trimming stripped 3 bases from V and 4 bases from J, with 14 bases between. Per germline, CDR1 ENHRY and CDR2 SYGVKD. This CDR3 has 15 amino acids. Written as DNA, the CDR3 is TGTGCCATCAGTGAACCGGGAAGTTCGGCAGATACGCAGTATTTT. Amino acid sequence: CAISEPGSSADTQYF.

The chain uses TRBV6-4 and TRBJ2-1; TRBD2 aligns across 7 bases. After removal of 0 bases from V and 4 bases from J, the junction contained 0 bases not matched to a gene. This CDR3 comprises 14 residues. Germline CDR1 reads MRHNA; CDR2 reads SNTAGT. The CDR3 nucleotides are TGTGCCAGCAGTGACTCTAGCGGGTACAATGAGCAGTTCTTC. Translated, it gives CASSDSSGYNEQFF.